Below are 7 T cell receptor beta chains sequenced from a single sample in a study of blood T cells in healthy people across ages. Using a J-beta primer mix together with a sample-barcoded 5' primer, a second PCR was run for roughly 7 to 12 cycles. TCRdb ran MiXCR on the 5' RACE reads and lists one entry per CDR3 protein. The sample carries about 1.7 million distinct CDR3 sequences, roughly 27% recorded once. The material sequenced was blood. These TCRs come from a woman aged 30 to 39 in good health.

This clonotype was found a few times. The chain employs TRBV3-1 and TRBJ2-5, with D uncertain. This CDR3 comprises 14 residues. Germline V gene lookup returns CDR1 LGHDT and CDR2 YNNKEL (reference sequence). The V and J ends lost 4 bases and 1 base respectively, with 10 bases between them. In nucleotides, the CDR3 is TGTGCCAGCAGCCCTCAAGGCCTCCAAGAGACCCAGTACTTC. It translates to CASSPQGLQETQYF.

This clonotype appeared many times. This chain connects TRBV9 to TRBJ2-4; 7 nucleotides agree with TRBD2. CDR3 size: 13 residues. V lost 3 bases and J lost 6; bases outside the gene matches: 3. Germline-derived CDR1 and CDR2 are SGDLS and YYNGEE. In DNA form, the CDR3 reads TGTGCCAGCAGCGCCCCGGGGGGAAACATTCAGTACTTC. Translating it yields CASSAPGGNIQYF.

The chain is built from TRBV4-3 and TRBJ2-3; 13 bases agree with TRBD2. Germline trimming cut 4 bases from V and 3 bases from J; bases unmatched to any gene: 7. Germline loops: CDR1 LGHNA, CDR2 YSLEER. The CDR3 sequence is 17 residues long. The CDR3 DNA reads as TGCGCCAGCAGCCGGGATAGGACTAGCGGGAGAACAGATACGCAGTATTTT. Encoded protein: CASSRDRTSGRTDTQYF.

This clonotype was observed a handful of times. The chain joins TRBV5-1 to TRBJ2-5; possible D gene TRBD2, 6 bases. Trimming pared 0 bases from V and 2 bases from J, leaving 11 bases between. Looked up from germline, CDR1 is SGHRS and CDR2 is YFSETQ. CDR3 length: 15 residues. The CDR3 coding sequence is TGCGCCAGCAGCTTGGAGGGACTTGCGCAAGAGACCCAGTACTTC. It specifies CASSLEGLAQETQYF.

The chain couples TRBV5-5 to TRBJ2-7, with TRBD2 matching over 16 bases. The CDR3 spans 18 residues. The junction had 8 bases not matched to a gene; V was cut back by 5 bases and J by 0 bases. CDR1 SGHKS and CDR2 YYEKEE come from the germline V gene (reference sequence). The CDR3 loop reads CASRALGLAGGSSYEQYF. In nucleotides, the CDR3 is TGTGCCAGCAGGGCGTTGGGACTAGCGGGAGGGTCCTCCTACGAGCAGTACTTC.

The chain recombines TRBV20-1 with TRBJ2-3; D is uncertain. V lost 0 bases, J lost 2 bases, and 9 bases lay in between. The CDR3 is made up of 14 amino acids. CDR1 DFQATT and CDR2 SNEGSKA come from the germline V gene (reference sequence). The CDR3 reads CSARDGPFTDTQYF. Here the CDR3 DNA reads TGCAGTGCTAGAGACGGGCCGTTCACAGATACGCAGTATTTT.

A note on this clonotype: With a much larger clone just one base away, this may be a read error. The chain combines TRBV7-2 with TRBJ2-7, with D uncertain. The V gene's germline CDR1 is SGHTA and CDR2 FQGNSA. This CDR3 has 12 amino acids. As DNA, the CDR3 is TGTGCCGGCAGCGCCGTAACGGGTAGGCAGTACTTC. Translating gives CAGSAVTGRQYF. The full variable domain, completed using reference TRBV7-2 and TRBJ2-7, is GAGVSQSPSNKVTEKGKDVELRCDPISGHTALYWYRQSLGQGLEFLIYFQGNSAPDKSGLPSDRFSAERTGGSVSTLTIQRTQQEDSAVYLCAGSAVTGRQYFGPGTRLTVT.